Here is one T cell receptor (beta chain) with its context. The CDR3 covers 21 residues. The data derive from a study of cytomegalovirus exposure and HLA in healthy donors. The PCR used 60 Vbeta and 13 Jbeta primers. This table comes from immunoSEQ multiplex PCR, and its TCRdb copy is limited to in-frame clones, with some not included. The sample carries under 200,000 clones, approximately 81% recorded once. This rearrangement joins TRBV12-2 to TRBJ2-1; the table's D call of TRBD2 was not tested on the DNA. TRBV12-2 corresponds to a pseudogene. The sequenced material came from PBMCs. This receptor was taken from a man younger than 30 in good health and CMV-seronegative. CDR3 residues: CASRRPGTSGICRGSYNEQFF. As DNA, the CDR3 is TGTGCAAGTCGCCGCCCCGGGACTAGCGGGATTTGCCGGGGCTCCTACAATGAGCAGTTCTTC.